The rows below give T cell receptor beta chains drawn from one sample of a study of blood T cell repertoires in COVID-19. Profiled with immunoSEQ multiplex PCR; TCRdb holds only in-frame clones, not every one. The sample comprises some 58,000 clones, around 92% of which are singletons, and 4.6% rests with the top ten. Input material: peripheral blood. Every receptor here comes from a man between 45 and 60 years old with active COVID-19. CDR3s include the opening cysteine and the closing phenylalanine or tryptophan. The order of the fields is CDR3 length, D gene, V gene, clone size, J gene, CDR3 DNA, CDR3 protein. The D gene is left open where the match is weak. Rows may omit the clone size; those that give it use once, few, many or a size class.

>13|TRBD2|TRBV28|-|TRBJ2-3
TGTGCCAGCAGGGGGACTAGCCCAGATACGCAGTATTTT
CASRGTSPDTQYF
>15|TRBD1|TRBV28|few|TRBJ1-1
TGTGCCAGCAGTATATCCGGGACAGTCTCGGGGCAAGCTTTCTTT
CASSISGTVSGQAFF
>11|-|TRBV24-1|few|TRBJ2-7
TGTGCCACCAGTGCGGAGGGCGAGCAGTACTTC
CATSAEGEQYF
>17|-|TRBV11-3|-|TRBJ1-1
TGTGCCAGCAGCTTGGAGCGGAGGAGCGGGGTGAACACTGAAGCTTTCTTT
CASSLERRSGVNTEAFF
>13|-|TRBV6-6|-|TRBJ1-1
TGTGCCAGCAGGCAGTCGCTGAACACTGAAGCTTTCTTT
CASRQSLNTEAFF
>15|TRBD2|TRBV6-4|once|TRBJ2-3
TGTGCCAGCAGCCTACTAGCGGGGGAGGCAGATACGCAGTATTTT
CASSLLAGEADTQYF
>20|-|TRBV3-1/TRBV3-2|-|TRBJ2-1
TGTGCCAGCAGCCAAGAAGCCTTCTTCGCGCGCGTGAGCTCCTACAATGAGCAGTTCTTC
CASSQEAFFARVSSYNEQFF
>15|TRBD1|TRBV7-3|-|TRBJ2-2
TGTGCCAGCAGCATGAGACAGGGTCGCACCGGGGAGCTGTTTTTT
CASSMRQGRTGELFF
>13|-|TRBV25-1|-|TRBJ2-3
TGTGCCAGCAGTGAGGGGGCCGTGGATACGCAGTATTTT
CASSEGAVDTQYF
>15|-|TRBV28|-|TRBJ2-1
TGTGCCAGCAGTTTGGGGGCGGGAGTGGGCAATGAGCAGTTCTTC
CASSLGAGVGNEQFF
>14|-|TRBV7-9|-|TRBJ1-6
TGTGCCAGCAGCTTGGGCCAGCCTTATTCACCCCTCCACTTT
CASSLGQPYSPLHF
>15|TRBD2|TRBV12-5|-|TRBJ2-7
TGTGCTAGTGGATCCGGACTAGCGGGAGGTAACGAGCAGTACTTC
CASGSGLAGGNEQYF
>14|-|TRBV7-9|-|TRBJ1-4
TGTGCCAGCAGCCTGGACGGGGGAGGTGAAAAACTGTTTTTT
CASSLDGGGEKLFF
>15|TRBD1|TRBV10-3|-|TRBJ2-7
TGTGCCATCAGACCCGGACAGGACAACTCCTACGAGCAGTACTTC
CAIRPGQDNSYEQYF
>14|TRBD2|TRBV6-5|-|TRBJ2-1
TGTGCCGCGATGGTCCTAGCGGGCCAAAATGAGCAGTTCTTC
CAAMVLAGQNEQFF
>15|-|TRBV19|few|TRBJ1-3
TGTGCCAGTAGTACGGTGGACAGCTCTGGAAACACCATATATTTT
CASSTVDSSGNTIYF
>19|TRBD1|TRBV18|-|TRBJ1-4
TGTGCCAGCTCGTTCCGGGACAGGGGGAGCGCAGCAACTAATGAAAAACTGTTTTTT
CASSFRDRGSAATNEKLFF
>16|-|TRBV29-1|-|TRBJ2-3
TGCAGCGTTGAACCGGGGATGGTGGGAGGCACAGATACGCAGTATTTT
CSVEPGMVGGTDTQYF
>15|-|TRBV5-6|-|TRBJ1-5
TGTGCCAGCAGCTTGTCGACAGTTAGCAATCAGCCCCAGCATTTT
CASSLSTVSNQPQHF
>15|-|TRBV28|-|TRBJ1-3
TGTGCCAGCAGTTACGGGGGGGGCTCTGGAAACACCATATATTTT
CASSYGGGSGNTIYF
>19|-|TRBV21-1|-|TRBJ1-1
TGTGCCAGCAGCAAAGTGGAGGGGAGCTTGGCGGTTTCGGACACTGAAGCTTTCTTT
CASSKVEGSLAVSDTEAFF
>23|TRBD1|TRBV7-8|-|TRBJ1-2
TGTGCCAGCAGCCCCCCTGTGGGGCGGACAGGGGTCCGTCTCACCTCCGCTAACTATGGCTACACCTTC
CASSPPVGRTGVRLTSANYGYTF
>13|TRBD1|TRBV6-5|-|TRBJ2-3
TGTGCCAGCAGTCAACAGGGGGACCATACGCAGTATTTT
CASSQQGDHTQYF
>15|-|TRBV15|-|TRBJ2-2
TGTGCCACCAGCACAAGAAGCAGGTCCACCGGGGAGCTGTTTTTT
CATSTRSRSTGELFF
>15|TRBD1|TRBV5-1|once|TRBJ1-3
TGCGCCAGCAGCTTAACGGGACAGGGGGGAAACACCATATATTTT
CASSLTGQGGNTIYF
>12|-|TRBV2|-|TRBJ2-3
TGTGCCAGCAGTGCGGGTCAGGATACGCAGTATTTT
CASSAGQDTQYF
>14|-|TRBV28|-|TRBJ1-2
TGTGCCAGCAGTTCCACAGGGCTCGGAGCTGGCTACACCTTC
CASSSTGLGAGYTF
>16|-|TRBV4-1|-|TRBJ1-2
TGCGCCAGCAGCCACGACCTCACCGGGATTAACTATGGCTACACCTTC
CASSHDLTGINYGYTF
>16|-|TRBV7-2|-|TRBJ2-5
TGTGCCAGCAGCCCCCTCGGGGTAGCCACCCAGGAGACCCAGTACTTC
CASSPLGVATQETQYF
>15|TRBD2|TRBV7-3|-|TRBJ2-3
TGTGCCAGCAGCGTCCTAGCGGGCGCAGCAGATACGCAGTATTTT
CASSVLAGAADTQYF
>15|TRBD1|TRBV6-4|-|TRBJ2-1
TGTGCCAGCAGTGACTCTAGGACAGGGGGCTCTGAGCAGTTCTTC
CASSDSRTGGSEQFF
>15|TRBD1|TRBV4-1|-|TRBJ2-7
TGCGCCAGCAGCCAAGATGGGCAGGGGGACCGGGTGGAGTACTTC
CASSQDGQGDRVEYF
>15|TRBD1|TRBV28|-|TRBJ1-2
TGTGCCAGCAGTCCCGGACAGGGTAGGAAGTATGGCTACACCTTC
CASSPGQGRKYGYTF
>14|-|TRBV28|-|TRBJ1-2
TGTGCCAGCAGTTTCCTGGACAGAAACTATGGCTACACCTTC
CASSFLDRNYGYTF
>16|-|TRBV4-1|-|TRBJ1-6
TGCGCCAGCAGCCAACCCCGGTTGGGTGAGACATCACCCCTCCACTTT
CASSQPRLGETSPLHF
>14|TRBD2|TRBV7-9|once|TRBJ2-7
TGTGCCAGCAGGCCTAGCGGGTCCTCCTACGAGCAGTACTTC
CASRPSGSSYEQYF
>18|TRBD1|TRBV11-2|-|TRBJ2-2
TGTGCCAGCAGCTTACGGGACAGGGTCTTTGTGAACACCGGGGAGCTGTTTTTT
CASSLRDRVFVNTGELFF
>12|TRBD1|TRBV12-3/TRBV12-4|-|TRBJ1-2
TGTGCCAGCAGGAGCACAGGGGCCGGCTACACCTTC
CASRSTGAGYTF
>14|TRBD2|TRBV11-2|-|TRBJ2-3
TGTGCCAGCAGCGTGGGACTAGCGTTGGATACGCAGTATTTT
CASSVGLALDTQYF
>15|TRBD2|TRBV6-5|-|TRBJ2-1
TGTGCCAGCAGGGGACTAGCGGGGGGAGACAATGAGCAGTTCTTC
CASRGLAGGDNEQFF
>16|TRBD1|TRBV15|-|TRBJ1-1
TGTGCCACCAGCAGAGATCCCGTGACAGGGGGCACTGAAGCTTTCTTT
CATSRDPVTGGTEAFF
>17|TRBD1|TRBV3-1/TRBV3-2|-|TRBJ2-6
TGTGCCAGCAGCCCAGGACAGGCTACCTCTGGGGCCAACGTCCTGACTTTC
CASSPGQATSGANVLTF
>13|TRBD1|TRBV9|few|TRBJ2-7
TGTGCCAGCAGCCCGGGGACAGGGGGCGAGCAGTACTTC
CASSPGTGGEQYF